This TCR beta chain was sequenced during a study of identical twins' blood T cells. Per the authors' pipeline: Per-library CDR3 reads ranged roughly 2 to 3.6 million; clonotypes, ~90,000 to ~550,000. TCRdb re-called the 5' RACE reads through MiXCR, storing one row per CDR3 protein. The V and J calls come from TCRdb's annotation, not from the publication. The table shows roughly 340,000 distinct CDR3 sequences, with over 25% occurring only once. Per the germline V gene, CDR1 is SGDLS and CDR2 is YYNGEE. This CDR3 comprises 15 residues. V dropped 3 bases and J dropped 8 bases, with 19 bases sitting between them. The sample holds a few counts of this clonotype.

The rearrangement links TRBV9 to TRBJ2-3; D might be TRBD2 (6 bases). The sequenced sample consisted of PBMCs. The receptor was derived from a woman between 18 and 49 years old in good health. The CDR3 nucleotides read TGTGCCAGCAGCGCACACCCACAGATGGGGGGTACGCAGTATTTT. Translated, it gives CASSAHPQMGGTQYF. Together with reference TRBV9 and TRBJ2-3, the CDR3 gives the full variable domain: DSGVTQTPKHLITATGQRVTLRCSPRSGDLSVYWYQQSLDQGLQFLIQYYNGEERAKGNILERFSAQQFPDLHSELNLSSLELGDSALYFCASSAHPQMGGTQYFGPGTRLTVL.